One and the same sample provided the 13 T cell receptor beta chains below, sequenced in a study of control samples from healthy donors and cancer patients. Sequenced by immunoSEQ multiplex PCR; TCRdb stores in-frame clones only, minus some. The table records about 150,000 clones, roughly 94% of them present only once. The sequencing input was PBMCs. These receptors originate from a man aged 55 to 70 with colorectal cancer.

The CDR3 sequence: CASSSLYGGAADTQYF. In DNA form, the CDR3 reads TGTGCCAGCAGCTCCCTTTACGGGGGGGCGGCAGATACGCAGTATTTT. This sequence joins TRBV5-4 and TRBJ2-3; 8 nucleotides align to TRBD2. CDR3 length: 16 residues. After removal of 3 bases from V and 4 bases from J, the junction contained 10 bases not matched to a gene. Germline V gene lookup returns CDR1 SGHNT and CDR2 YYREEE (reference sequence).

The gene calls are TRBV7-2 and TRBJ1-3; perhaps TRBD1 as D (5 bases). Trimming stripped 5 bases from V and 2 bases from J, with 10 bases between. The CDR3 is 14 residues long. Germline assignment: CDR1 SGHTA and CDR2 FQGNSA. CDR3 region: CASSPGGTGNTIYF. The DNA of the CDR3 is TGTGCCAGCAGCCCGGGGGGTACTGGAAACACCATATATTTT.

V and J are TRBV13 and TRBJ2-4, with D tentatively TRBD1 (6 bases). Germline V gene lookup returns CDR1 PRHDT and CDR2 FYEKMQ (reference sequence). V was trimmed by 4 bases and J by 3 bases, leaving 13 bases between them. This CDR3 has 15 amino acids. CDR3 residues: CASSSPQGGKNIQYF. Here the CDR3 DNA reads TGTGCCAGCAGCTCCCCACAGGGCGGCAAAAACATTCAGTACTTC.

A few counts support this clone. This rearrangement joins TRBV29-1 to TRBJ1-2; perhaps TRBD1 as D (5 bases). Germline values: CDR1 SQVTM, CDR2 ANQGSEA. The V and J ends lost 4 bases and 4 bases respectively, with 16 bases between them. This CDR3 has 14 residues. CDR3 amino acids: CSVVESGTSYGYTF. The CDR3 coding sequence is TGCAGCGTTGTCGAATCCGGGACGAGCTATGGCTACACCTTC.

J is TRBJ1-3 and V is TRBV3-1 (or the pseudogene TRBV3-2); D ambiguous. The germline V gene encodes CDR1 LGHDT and CDR2 YNNKEL (reference sequence). The CDR3 has 17 residues. V was cut by 0 bases and J by 3 bases, with 15 bases left in between. CDR3 region: CASSQDIKGEIGNTIYF. In DNA, the CDR3 is TGTGCCAGCAGCCAAGATATCAAGGGAGAAATTGGAAACACCATATATTTT.

The chain employs TRBV18 and TRBJ1-2; 7 bases match TRBD1. V was pared by 3 bases and J by 4 bases, with 8 bases of the junction left unmatched. The CDR3 length is 15 residues. Germline V gene sequence: CDR1 KGHSH, CDR2 LQKENI. In DNA form, the CDR3 reads TGTGCCAGCTCACCGGGAATGGACAGGTTCTATGGCTACACCTTC. Translating it yields CASSPGMDRFYGYTF.

The rearrangement joins TRBV6-4 to TRBJ1-2; 9 nucleotides agree with TRBD1. The CDR3 has 17 residues. Germline V CDR1 and CDR2: MRHNA, SNTAGT. The trim removed 4 bases at V and 1 base at J, leaving 10 bases unmatched. DNA of the CDR3: TGTGCCAGCAGTGGGTCCGACGGGACAGGGATTAACTATGGCTACACCTTC. The encoded protein is CASSGSDGTGINYGYTF.

The chain links TRBV7-8 to TRBJ1-2; no reliable D call. Trimming left V 5 bases short and J 3 bases short, with 10 bases between. The CDR3 sequence is 13 residues long. Germline V gene data show CDR1 as SGHVS and CDR2 as FQNEAQ. The CDR3 DNA reads as TGTGCCAGCAGCGCAGACACAGACTATGGCTACACCTTC. Translating gives CASSADTDYGYTF. Full variable domain (outside the CDR3, taken from reference TRBV7-8 and TRBJ1-2): GAGVSQSPRYKVAKRGQDVALRCDPISGHVSLFWYQQALGQGPEFLTYFQNEAQLDKSGLPSDRFFAERPEGSVSTLKIQRTQQEDSAVYLCASSADTDYGYTFGSGTRLTVV.

This clone was picked up one time. CDR3 protein: CASSLAGGRTGELFF. CDR3 DNA: TGTGCCAGCAGCTTAGCAGGGGGCAGGACCGGGGAGCTGTTTTTT. V is TRBV7-9 and J is TRBJ2-2; 7 nucleotides match TRBD1. The CDR3 extends over 15 amino acids. Trimming cost V 0 bases and J 5 bases; bases outside gene matches: 3. Germline V lookup: CDR1 SEHNR, CDR2 FQNEAQ (reference sequence).

The CDR3 region is CASSFRGTGEAPEAFF. The CDR3 coding sequence is TGCGCCAGCAGCTTTAGGGGGACAGGGGAGGCGCCTGAAGCTTTCTTT. The rearrangement uses TRBV5-1 and TRBJ1-1, with TRBD1 identical over 10 bases. With 2 bases clipped from V and 6 bases from J, the junction kept 10 bases outside the gene matches. The CDR3 sequence is 16 residues long. Germline assignment: CDR1 SGHRS and CDR2 YFSETQ. The variable domain in full, completed from reference TRBV5-1 and TRBJ1-1, reads KAGVTQTPRYLIKTRGQQVTLSCSPISGHRSVSWYQQTPGQGLQFLFEYFSETQRNKGNFPGRFSGRQFSNSRSEMNVSTLELGDSALYLCASSFRGTGEAPEAFFGQGTRLTVV.

The CDR3 sequence is CASSPPGRGYGYTF. In DNA, the CDR3 is TGTGCCAGCTCACCACCCGGACGGGGCTATGGCTACACCTTC. This sequence joins TRBV18 and TRBJ1-2, with D unclear. The CDR3 extends over 14 amino acids. V was pared by 0 bases and J by 4 bases, with 9 bases between. Germline V lookup: CDR1 KGHSH, CDR2 LQKENI.

The rearrangement joins TRBV23-1 to TRBJ2-5; D gene ambiguous. TRBV23-1 is annotated as an ORF whose role is uncertain. This CDR3 is built from 14 residues. Trimming took off 10 bases at V and 2 bases at J, with 17 bases between the two ends. The CDR3 loop is CATPDGILQETQYF. The CDR3 DNA is TGCGCCACCCCGGACGGAATCCTTCAAGAGACCCAGTACTTC.

The J gene is TRBJ2-5, the V gene TRBV5-1, with D possibly TRBD1 on 6 matching bases. The CDR3 extends over 15 amino acids. Germline lookup yields CDR1 SGHRS and CDR2 YFSETQ. Between the trimmed V and J ends, which lost 2 bases and 5 bases, there was a span of 16 bases. Written as DNA, the CDR3 is TGCGCCAGCAGCTTTGGGCAGGGGAAGGGCGAGACCCAGTACTTC. Amino acid sequence: CASSFGQGKGETQYF.